The 14 T cell receptor beta chains below come from one sample, sequenced in a study of read filtering for tumor transcriptome and immune sequencing. This library used around 0.4 ug RNA and molecular barcoded adaptors spanning alpha/delta and beta/gamma chains. A single record per CDR3 protein comes from TCRdb applying MiXCR to the reads. The sample records about 46,000 distinct CDR3 sequences, around 21% being singletons. Sequencing input: a population of CD138-negative cells sorted from bone marrow. Receptors were obtained from a donor at least 40 years old with multiple myeloma.

This clonotype was observed at least ten times. The J gene is TRBJ2-3, the V gene TRBV28; TRBD2 is a possible D gene (5 bases). This CDR3 region has 14 residues. Trimming shortened V by 3 bases and J by 2 bases, and 9 bases separated the two germline ends. Per germline, CDR1 MDHEN and CDR2 SYDVKM. CDR3 loop: CASSLEAVTDTQYF. The DNA of the CDR3 is TGTGCCAGCAGTTTGGAAGCGGTCACAGATACGCAGTATTTT.

This clonotype has ten or more counts. The gene calls are TRBV10-3 and TRBJ2-5; D may be TRBD1 (6 bases). The CDR3 length is 20 residues. The germline V and J ends were trimmed by 7 bases and 2 bases, with 32 bases remaining between them. Looked up from germline, CDR1 is ENHRY and CDR2 is SYGVKD. The CDR3 loop is CAIKKKARNRVSGAQETQYF. As DNA, the CDR3 is TGTGCCATCAAAAAGAAGGCTCGTAACAGGGTCTCAGGCGCACAAGAGACCCAGTACTTC.

In its sample, this clonotype was seen many times. This chain connects TRBV20-1 to TRBJ2-7; D is perhaps TRBD1 (5 bases). The CDR3 spans 15 residues. Germline V gene sequence: CDR1 DFQATT, CDR2 SNEGSKA (reference sequence). Trimming stripped 1 base from V and 2 bases from J, with 15 bases between. CDR3 nucleotides: TGCAGTGCTAGAGGTGCTGGACATACGGCCTACGAGCAGTACTTC. As protein: CSARGAGHTAYEQYF.

There are a few counts of this clonotype. V usage is TRBV28 and J usage is TRBJ2-5; 10 bases are shared with TRBD1. The V segment lost 1 base and the J segment 5 bases; nucleotides outside the gene matches: 7. Germline-derived CDR1 and CDR2 are MDHEN and SYDVKM. The CDR3 totals 16 residues. Written as DNA, the CDR3 is TGTGCCAGCAGTTTATTGGGACAGGGGAGCGGGGAGACCCAGTACTTC. Amino acids: CASSLLGQGSGETQYF.

Comment on this clonotype: Since a much larger clone is just one base distant, this may be a read error. This chain links TRBV7-3 with TRBJ2-1; D may be TRBD2 (6 bases). From germline, CDR1 is SGHTA and CDR2 FQGTGA. The CDR3 length is 14 residues. V lost 5 bases, J lost 6 bases, and 14 bases lay in between. The CDR3 coding sequence is TGTGCCAGCAGCCGGACTAACGGTTCCAATGAGCAGTTCTTC. This translates into CASSRTNGSNEQFF.

Note on this clonotype: Since a much larger clone is just one base distant, this may be a read error. This rearrangement joins TRBV5-1 to TRBJ2-3; possible D gene TRBD2, 5 bases. Germline CDR1 and CDR2: SGHRS and YFSETQ. The CDR3 extends over 13 amino acids. CDR3 amino acids: CVSSLAGADTQYF. The CDR3, as DNA: TGCGTCAGCAGCTTGGCCGGGGCAGATACGCAGTATTTT. Complete variable domain (other parts from reference TRBV5-1 and TRBJ2-3): KAGVTQTPRYLIKTRGQQVTLSCSPISGHRSVSWYQQTPGQGLQFLFEYFSETQRNKGNFPGRFSGRQFSNSRSEMNVSTLELGDSALYLCVSSLAGADTQYFGPGTRLTVL.

This clonotype showed up many times. This chain uses TRBV5-4 with TRBJ2-2; D is unclear. The CDR3 extends over 14 amino acids. Germline V lookup: CDR1 SGHNT, CDR2 YYREEE (reference sequence). V lost 6 bases and J 4 bases, leaving 13 bases between the germline ends. CDR3 residues: CASKMAGITGELFF. Written as DNA, the CDR3 is TGTGCCAGCAAGATGGCAGGCATCACCGGGGAGCTGTTTTTT. Complete variable domain (other parts from reference TRBV5-4 and TRBJ2-2): ETGVTQSPTHLIKTRGQQVTLRCSSQSGHNTVSWYQQALGQGPQFIFQYYREEENGRGNFPPRFSGLQFPNYSSELNVNALELDDSALYLCASKMAGITGELFFGEGSRLTVL.

This clonotype has at least ten counts. The J gene is TRBJ1-2, the V gene TRBV20-1; D might be TRBD1 (5 bases). Trimming took 0 bases from V and 2 from J, leaving 22 bases between them. CDR1 is DFQATT and CDR2 is SNEGSKA in the germline V gene (reference sequence). The CDR3 is 18 amino acids. The CDR3 nucleotides read TGCAGTGCTAGAGATGACTTTAAACCGGGAAGGGGCAACTATGGCTACACCTTC. This sequence encodes CSARDDFKPGRGNYGYTF.

This clonotype was recorded at least ten times. V and J are TRBV2 and TRBJ2-1; a possible D gene is TRBD1 (6 bases). This CDR3 spans 12 amino acids. In germline, CDR1 is SNHLY, CDR2 FYNNEI. V was cut by 6 bases and J by 8 bases, with 11 bases left in between. The CDR3 protein is CASRTQGYEQFF. CDR3 nucleotides: TGTGCCAGCAGAACACAGGGCTATGAGCAGTTCTTC.

The chain links TRBV4-1 to TRBJ2-1; TRBD2 agrees at 7 bases. J gave up 7 bases and V 0 bases, and 12 bases lay outside the gene matches. The CDR3 length is 17 residues. Germline CDR1 is MGHRA and CDR2 is YSYEKL. This CDR3 is CASSQEVYGLAVNEQFF. The CDR3 nucleotides read TGCGCCAGCAGCCAAGAAGTCTATGGGCTAGCGGTAAATGAGCAGTTCTTC.

Ten or more counts support this clonotype. The rearrangement links TRBV27 to TRBJ2-2, with 10 bases that match TRBD1. The germline gives CDR1 MNHEY, CDR2 SMNVEV (reference sequence). The CDR3 is made up of 18 amino acids. V dropped 3 bases and J dropped 6; count of bases not matched to a gene: 13. Here the CDR3 reads CASSFDRGPTSRPGELFF. The DNA for the CDR3 is TGTGCCAGCAGTTTTGACAGGGGGCCCACCTCCCGACCCGGGGAGCTGTTTTTT.

At least ten counts were recorded for this clonotype. The chain joins TRBV5-6 to TRBJ2-3; possible D gene TRBD1, 6 bases. V lost 3 bases, J lost 2 bases, and 13 bases lay in between. The CDR3 extends over 15 amino acids. Germline V gene lookup returns CDR1 SGHDT and CDR2 YYEEEE. The DNA for the CDR3 is TGTGCCAGCAGCTGGGGGCCGATAGACACAGATACGCAGTATTTT. Protein product: CASSWGPIDTDTQYF.

This clonotype was recorded many times. The chain joins TRBV11-2 to TRBJ2-3; 11 nucleotides line up with TRBD2. The CDR3 sequence is 12 residues long. CDR1 is SGHAT, CDR2 FQNNGV, per germline. J gave up 13 bases and V 3 bases, and 3 bases lay outside the gene matches. Here the CDR3 reads CASSLTSGMEYF. The CDR3 DNA is TGTGCCAGCAGCTTGACTAGCGGGATGGAGTATTTT.

Many counts were recorded for this clonotype. The chain combines TRBV12-3 or TRBV12-4 with TRBJ2-7; D is perhaps TRBD1 (6 bases). The CDR3 covers 11 residues. Trimming removed 4 bases at V and 6 bases at J, with 7 bases between. The CDR3 DNA reads as TGTGCCAGCAGTTCAGGGGTCGAGCAGTACTTC. The encoded protein is CASSSGVEQYF.